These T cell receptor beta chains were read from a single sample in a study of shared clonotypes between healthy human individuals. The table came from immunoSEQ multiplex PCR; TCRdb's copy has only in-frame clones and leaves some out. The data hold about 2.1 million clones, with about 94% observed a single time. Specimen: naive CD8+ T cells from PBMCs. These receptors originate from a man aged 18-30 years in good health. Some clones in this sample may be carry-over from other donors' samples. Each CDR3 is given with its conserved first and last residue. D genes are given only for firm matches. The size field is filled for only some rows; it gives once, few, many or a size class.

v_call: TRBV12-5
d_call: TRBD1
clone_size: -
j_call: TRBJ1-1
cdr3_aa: CASGLVPPEDRVAAEAFF
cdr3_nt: TGTGCTAGTGGTTTGGTACCCCCGGAGGACAGGGTCGCAGCCGAAGCTTTCTTT

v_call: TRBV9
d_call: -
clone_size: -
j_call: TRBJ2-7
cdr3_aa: CASSGVGGEQYF
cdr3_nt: TGTGCCAGCAGCGGGGTGGGTGGGGAGCAGTACTTC

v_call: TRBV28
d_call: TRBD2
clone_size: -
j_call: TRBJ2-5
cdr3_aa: CASSLALAGRVGETQYF
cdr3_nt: TGTGCCAGCAGTTTAGCACTAGCGGGAAGGGTTGGGGAGACCCAGTACTTC

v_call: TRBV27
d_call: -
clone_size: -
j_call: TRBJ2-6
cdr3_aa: CASSLPPRGSGANVLTF
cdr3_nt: TGTGCCAGCAGTTTGCCCCCTAGAGGGTCTGGGGCCAACGTCCTGACTTTC

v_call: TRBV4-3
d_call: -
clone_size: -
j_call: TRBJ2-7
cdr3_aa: CASSHSGRIYEQYF
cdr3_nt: TGCGCCAGCAGCCATTCGGGACGGATCTACGAGCAGTACTTC

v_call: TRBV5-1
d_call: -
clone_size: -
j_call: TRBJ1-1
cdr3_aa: CASSSSTGRNTEAFF
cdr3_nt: TGCGCCAGCAGTTCGTCGACAGGAAGGAACACTGAAGCTTTCTTT

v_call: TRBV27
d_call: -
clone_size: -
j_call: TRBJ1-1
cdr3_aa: CASSPRWNTEAFF
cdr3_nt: TGTGCCAGCAGTCCGCGGTGGAACACTGAAGCTTTCTTT

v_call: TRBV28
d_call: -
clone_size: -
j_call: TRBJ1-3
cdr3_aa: CASSLGNTIYF
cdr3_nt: TGTGCCAGCAGTTTGGGAAACACCATATATTTT

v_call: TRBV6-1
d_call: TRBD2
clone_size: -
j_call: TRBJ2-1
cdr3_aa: CASSESEWGGRVEQFF
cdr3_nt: TGTGCCAGCAGTGAAAGTGAATGGGGCGGGAGAGTTGAGCAGTTCTTC

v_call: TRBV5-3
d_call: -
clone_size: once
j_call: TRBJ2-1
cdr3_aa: CARSRGGPGLNEQFF
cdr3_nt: TGTGCCAGAAGCCGAGGAGGGCCGGGTTTAAATGAGCAGTTCTTC

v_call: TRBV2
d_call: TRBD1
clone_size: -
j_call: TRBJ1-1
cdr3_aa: CASSTGQSNTEAFF
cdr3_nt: TGTGCCAGCAGTACGGGACAGTCGAACACTGAAGCTTTCTTT

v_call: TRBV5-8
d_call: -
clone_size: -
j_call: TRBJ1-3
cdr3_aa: CASSLGGTDTIYF
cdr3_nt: TGTGCCAGCAGCTTGGGTGGAACGGACACCATATATTTT

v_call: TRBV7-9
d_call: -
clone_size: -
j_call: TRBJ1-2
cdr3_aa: CASSFLLVLASPGDGYTF
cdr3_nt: TGTGCCAGCAGCTTTCTTCTCGTTTTGGCTTCTCCAGGGGATGGCTACACCTTC

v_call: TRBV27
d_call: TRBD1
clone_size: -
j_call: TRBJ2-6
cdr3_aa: CASSLWQGVAGANVLTF
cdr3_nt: TGTGCCAGCAGTTTATGGCAGGGGGTGGCTGGGGCCAACGTCCTGACTTTC

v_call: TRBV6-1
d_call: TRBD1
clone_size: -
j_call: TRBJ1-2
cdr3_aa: CASRGPQGYNYGYTF
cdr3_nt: TGTGCCAGCAGGGGACCACAGGGGTATAACTATGGCTACACCTTC

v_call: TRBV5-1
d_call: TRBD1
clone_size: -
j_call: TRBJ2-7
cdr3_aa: CASSVVYRGLSTDEQYF
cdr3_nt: TGCGCCAGCAGCGTAGTGTACAGGGGCCTAAGTACCGACGAGCAGTACTTC

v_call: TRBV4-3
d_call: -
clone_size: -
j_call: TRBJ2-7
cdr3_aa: CASSPQGPTEYEQYF
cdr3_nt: TGCGCCAGCAGCCCGCAGGGGCCGACGGAATACGAGCAGTACTTC

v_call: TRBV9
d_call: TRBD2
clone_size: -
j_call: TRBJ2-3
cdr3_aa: CASSVAVASGHTDTQYF
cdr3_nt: TGTGCCAGCAGCGTAGCGGTGGCTAGCGGACACACAGATACGCAGTATTTT

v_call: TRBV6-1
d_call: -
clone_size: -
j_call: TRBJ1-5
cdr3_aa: CASSALGGRENQPQHF
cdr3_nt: TGTGCCAGCAGTGCTCTTGGAGGGCGGGAGAATCAGCCCCAGCATTTT

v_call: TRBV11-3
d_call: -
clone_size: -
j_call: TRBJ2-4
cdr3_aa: CASSPGTPGPQYF
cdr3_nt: TGTGCCAGCAGCCCCGGGACTCCAGGCCCTCAGTACTTC